The 27 T cell receptor beta chains given below trace back to one sample, sequenced in a study of blood T cell repertoires in COVID-19. The method was immunoSEQ multiplex PCR; TCRdb's version includes in-frame clones alone and lacks a portion of them. The repertoire holds 170,000 or so clones, around 87% seen once, with 0.85% to 0.95% in the top ten. The sample consisted of peripheral blood. The receptors derive from a woman under 30 who had recovered from COVID-19.

V and J are TRBV7-2 and TRBJ1-1, with 7 bases matching TRBD1. In germline, CDR1 is SGHTA, CDR2 FQGNSA. The length of the CDR3 is 13 residues. V shed 5 bases and J 4 bases; nucleotides not matched to a gene: 4. CDR3 amino acids: CASSIQGSTEAFF. Written as DNA, the CDR3 is TGTGCCAGCAGCATACAGGGGAGCACTGAAGCTTTCTTT.

This clone was detected once. V and J are TRBV6-6 and TRBJ1-1, with TRBD1 matching over 8 bases. The ends lost 5 bases at V and 11 bases at J; junction bases unmatched: 4. There are 11 residues in the CDR3. Germline CDR1 and CDR2: MNHNY and SVGAGI (reference sequence). The CDR3 DNA sequence: TGTGCCAGCAGTCACAGGGGGATGGCTTTCTTT. Protein sequence: CASSHRGMAFF.

The chain employs TRBV24-1 and TRBJ2-7; D is uncertain. Germline V CDR1 and CDR2: KGHDR, SFDVKD. V gave up 5 bases and J gave up 2 bases, with 15 bases separating them. The CDR3 is made up of 15 amino acids. Here the CDR3 DNA reads TGTGCCACCAGTGTCCTGGCCCCTCTTCCCTACGAGCAGTACTTC. It yields the protein CATSVLAPLPYEQYF.

The rearrangement joins TRBV27 to TRBJ2-6; the match to TRBD2 covers 7 bases. This CDR3 is built from 14 residues. The V and J ends lost 2 bases and 9 bases, in that order; junction bases with no gene match: 4. Germline V gene data show CDR1 as MNHEY and CDR2 as SMNVEV (reference sequence). The CDR3 DNA reads as TGTGCCAGCAGTTTAGTCGCGGGAGTCAACGTCCTGACTTTC. Protein sequence: CASSLVAGVNVLTF.

The chain carries TRBV5-1 and TRBJ1-6, with 7 bases identical to TRBD1. The germline CDR1 and CDR2 sequences are SGHRS and YFSETQ. V shed 4 bases, J shed 5 bases, and the junction held 3 bases outside the gene matches. This CDR3 has 14 amino acids. The CDR3 nucleotides read TGCGCCAGCAGCGGGGGACAGAATAATTCACCCCTCCACTTT. Translated, it gives CASSGGQNNSPLHF.

The chain is built from TRBV9 and TRBJ2-2; 7 bases align to TRBD1. There are 15 residues in the CDR3. The germline CDR1 and CDR2 sequences are SGDLS and YYNGEE. V trimming: 0 bases; J trimming: 4 bases; junction bases outside the gene matches: 3. The CDR3 spells CASSVVRGPTGELFF. The CDR3 DNA reads as TGTGCCAGCAGCGTAGTTAGGGGGCCCACCGGGGAGCTGTTTTTT.

The chain combines TRBV11-2 with TRBJ2-2, with 7 bases lining up with TRBD2. V was clipped by 5 bases and J by 6 bases; unmatched bases: 9. From germline, CDR1 is SGHAT and CDR2 FQNNGV. CDR3 length: 15 residues. The CDR3 protein is CASSPLSGRAGELFF. The CDR3 coding sequence is TGTGCCAGCAGCCCTCTTAGCGGGCGGGCCGGGGAGCTGTTTTTT.

This chain connects TRBV24-1 to TRBJ1-5, with 7 bases lining up with TRBD1. Germline CDR1 is KGHDR and CDR2 is SFDVKD. The CDR3 runs 13 residues. The V segment lost 4 bases and the J segment 6 bases; nucleotides outside the gene matches: 2. CDR3 residues: CATSERQGQPQHF. CDR3 bases: TGTGCCACCAGTGAACGACAGGGTCAGCCCCAGCATTTT.

This chain joins TRBV5-5 and TRBJ2-1; D is perhaps TRBD2 (5 bases). Trimming pared 0 bases from V and 10 bases from J, leaving 8 bases between. The CDR3 loop spans 12 amino acids. Germline V lookup: CDR1 SGHKS, CDR2 YYEKEE (reference sequence). The CDR3 spells CASSLVREEQFF. CDR3 coding DNA: TGTGCCAGCAGCTTGGTCCGGGAAGAGCAGTTCTTC.

The chain joins TRBV6-5 to TRBJ1-4, with D hard to call. The CDR3 loop spans 14 amino acids. Per the germline V gene, CDR1 is MNHEY and CDR2 is SVGAGI. V was pared by 6 bases and J by 6 bases, with 14 bases between. CDR3 amino acids: CASSLGPGDEKLFF. DNA for the CDR3: TGTGCCAGCAGCCTTGGCCCCGGGGATGAAAAACTGTTTTTT.

V usage is TRBV25-1 and J usage is TRBJ2-5; D remains ambiguous. Germline V CDR1 and CDR2: MGHDK, SYGVNS. The germline V and J ends were trimmed by 1 base and 0 bases, with 12 bases remaining between them. The CDR3 totals 16 residues. This chain's CDR3 is CASSEFPIRYQETQYF. The CDR3 coding sequence is TGTGCCAGCAGTGAATTTCCGATCCGGTACCAAGAGACCCAGTACTTC.

V gene TRBV7-8 combines with J gene TRBJ1-1; D gene uncertain. Germline V lookup: CDR1 SGHVS, CDR2 FQNEAQ. The CDR3 covers 14 residues. With 6 bases removed from V and 4 bases from J, the gap between germline ends came to 15 bases. This CDR3 reads CASRQSSGSTEAFF. Here the CDR3 DNA reads TGTGCCAGCAGGCAGTCATCGGGGTCCACTGAAGCTTTCTTT.

This chain links TRBV5-6 with TRBJ2-7; the match to TRBD1 covers 12 bases. V lost 6 bases and J lost 4; bases outside the gene matches: 5. CDR3 length: 14 amino acids. Germline values: CDR1 SGHDT, CDR2 YYEEEE. As DNA, the CDR3 is TGTGCCAGCACTGCGGGACAGGGGGCTTACGAGCAGTACTTC. It codes for CASTAGQGAYEQYF.

The chain couples TRBV9 to TRBJ1-1; possibly TRBD1 for D (6 bases). The ends were cut back, 3 bases at V and 2 bases at J, with 11 bases in the middle. The germline CDR1 and CDR2 sequences are SGDLS and YYNGEE. The CDR3 loop spans 14 amino acids. CDR3 residues: CASSGTATNTEAFF. The CDR3 coding sequence is TGTGCCAGCAGCGGGACAGCTACTAACACTGAAGCTTTCTTT.

A single count supports this clone. The genes are TRBV3-1 (or the pseudogene TRBV3-2) and TRBJ2-5; TRBD2 aligns across 10 bases. Germline trimming cut 0 bases from V and 6 bases from J; bases unmatched to any gene: 7. The CDR3 is made up of 16 amino acids. Germline CDR1 reads LGHDT; CDR2 reads YNNKEL (reference sequence). CDR3 DNA sequence: TGTGCCAGCAGCCAAGATCGCAGCGGGGGGGCGAAGACCCAGTACTTC. It is translated as CASSQDRSGGAKTQYF.

The rearrangement links TRBV4-3 to TRBJ2-1; 9 nucleotides align to TRBD2. The CDR3 runs 15 residues. V shed 1 base, J shed 6 bases, and the junction held 4 bases outside the gene matches. CDR1 LGHNA and CDR2 YSLEER come from the germline V gene. The CDR3 nucleotides read TGCGCCAGCAGCCAAGGTAATAGCGGGGGCAATGAGCAGTTCTTC. It is translated as CASSQGNSGGNEQFF.

This clone occurred a few times. V gene TRBV3-1 (or the pseudogene TRBV3-2) combines with J gene TRBJ2-7; the match to TRBD2 covers 11 bases. The V and J ends lost 4 bases and 4 bases, in that order; junction bases with no gene match: 0. Germline-derived CDR1 and CDR2 are LGHDT and YNNKEL (reference sequence). The CDR3 consists of 13 residues. CDR3 in amino acids: CASSRTSGYEQYV. The CDR3 DNA is TGTGCCAGCAGCCGGACTAGCGGGTACGAGCAGTACGTC.

The chain's CDR3 is CASSGAGLAGDEQFF. In nucleotides, the CDR3 is TGTGCCAGCAGCGGAGCGGGACTAGCGGGAGATGAGCAGTTCTTC. V usage is TRBV9 and J usage is TRBJ2-1; 14 nucleotides line up with TRBD2. The CDR3 loop spans 15 amino acids. The V and J ends lost 3 bases and 8 bases, in that order; junction bases with no gene match: 4. In germline, CDR1 is SGDLS, CDR2 YYNGEE.

The rearrangement links TRBV7-2 to TRBJ2-1, with D uncertain. Trimming took 4 bases from V and 4 from J, leaving 5 bases between them. The CDR3 contains 12 residues. Germline-derived CDR1 and CDR2 are SGHTA and FQGNSA. CDR3 protein: CASSSQYNEQFF. CDR3 bases: TGTGCCAGCAGCTCGCAGTACAATGAGCAGTTCTTC.

The CDR3 nucleotides are TGTGCCACCTGTCAACGACAGGGGGAAAGGGTAGAGACCCAGTACTTC. It translates to CATCQRQGERVETQYF. The gene calls are TRBV24-1 and TRBJ2-5, with 9 bases matching TRBD1. CDR3 length: 16 residues. Germline V lookup: CDR1 KGHDR, CDR2 SFDVKD. The junction had 14 bases not matched to a gene; V was cut back by 9 bases and J by 4 bases.

The chain uses TRBV4-3 and TRBJ2-1; 10 bases agree with TRBD2. This CDR3 is 16 amino acids long. CDR1 and CDR2 (germline): LGHNA, YSLEER. The V segment lost 1 base and the J segment 6 bases; nucleotides outside the gene matches: 6. The DNA of the CDR3 is TGCGCCAGCAGCCAAGGGGGGACTAGCGAGGGCAATGAGCAGTTCTTC. This sequence encodes CASSQGGTSEGNEQFF.

Comment on this clone: Other DNA sequences from this sample encode an identical CDR3 as well. The chain carries TRBV4-1 and TRBJ2-7; TRBD1 might be the D (5 bases). The length of the CDR3 is 14 residues. Germline values: CDR1 MGHRA, CDR2 YSYEKL. V lost 1 base and J 2 bases, leaving 9 bases between the germline ends. The CDR3 reads CASSQGRGAYEQYF. As DNA, the CDR3 is TGCGCCAGCAGCCAAGGAAGGGGCGCCTACGAGCAGTACTTC.

The chain combines TRBV5-1 with TRBJ2-6; unclear D gene. V was trimmed by 4 bases and J by 0 bases, leaving 8 bases between them. The length of the CDR3 is 15 residues. CDR1 and CDR2 from the germline V gene are SGHRS and YFSETQ. CDR3 in amino acids: CASSATASGANVLTF. For the CDR3, the DNA is TGCGCCAGCAGCGCAACAGCCTCTGGGGCCAACGTCCTGACTTTC.

The chain is built from TRBV28 and TRBJ2-7; no definite D call. V lost 3 bases, J lost 3 bases, and 3 bases lay in between. The CDR3 loop spans 11 amino acids. CDR1 and CDR2 (germline): MDHEN, SYDVKM. The CDR3 nucleotides are TGTGCCAGCAGTTTCAACTACGAGCAGTACGTC. Amino acid sequence: CASSFNYEQYV.

The chain combines TRBV27 with TRBJ1-1; D gene unclear. Trimming stripped 3 bases from V and 4 bases from J, with 9 bases between. The CDR3 is made up of 13 amino acids. CDR1 is MNHEY and CDR2 is SMNVEV in the germline V gene (reference sequence). The CDR3 DNA reads TGTGCCAGCAGTTTGGCGGGGTTCACTGAAGCTTTCTTT. Its translation is CASSLAGFTEAFF.

This sequence joins TRBV11-2 and TRBJ2-7; D uncertain. The CDR3 is 14 amino acids. The germline gives CDR1 SGHAT, CDR2 FQNNGV. Trimming removed 2 bases from V and 4 bases from J, with 12 bases in between. CDR3 coding DNA: TGTGCCAGCAGCTTAATGGCGGAAGATTACGAGCAGTACGTC. Translated: CASSLMAEDYEQYV.

In regard to this clone: Different DNA sequences within this sample yield the same CDR3. The rearrangement uses TRBV5-4 and TRBJ1-1; D ambiguous. The CDR3 has 14 amino acids. Trimming shortened V by 2 bases and J by 0 bases, and 8 bases separated the two germline ends. CDR1 is SGHNT and CDR2 is YYREEE in the germline V gene (reference sequence). CDR3 in DNA: TGTGCCAGCAGCTTACGGGGTTTGAACACTGAAGCTTTCTTT. This codes for CASSLRGLNTEAFF. Full variable domain (outside the CDR3, taken from reference TRBV5-4 and TRBJ1-1): ETGVTQSPTHLIKTRGQQVTLRCSSQSGHNTVSWYQQALGQGPQFIFQYYREEENGRGNFPPRFSGLQFPNYSSELNVNALELDDSALYLCASSLRGLNTEAFFGQGTRLTVV.